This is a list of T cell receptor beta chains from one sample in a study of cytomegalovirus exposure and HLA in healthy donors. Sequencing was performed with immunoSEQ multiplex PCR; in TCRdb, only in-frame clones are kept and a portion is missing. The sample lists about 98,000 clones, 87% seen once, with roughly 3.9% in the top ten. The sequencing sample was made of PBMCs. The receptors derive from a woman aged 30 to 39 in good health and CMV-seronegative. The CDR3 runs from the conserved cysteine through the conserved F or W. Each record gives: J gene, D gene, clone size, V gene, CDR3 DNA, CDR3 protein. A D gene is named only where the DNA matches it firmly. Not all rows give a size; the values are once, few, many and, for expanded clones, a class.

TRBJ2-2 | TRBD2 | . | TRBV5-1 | TGCGCCAGCAGCTTGAATAACGGGGGGTCCGGGGAGCTGTTTTTT | CASSLNNGGSGELFF
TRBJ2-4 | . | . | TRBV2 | TGTGCCAGCGGGCTAGCCAAAAACATTCAGTACTTC | CASGLAKNIQYF
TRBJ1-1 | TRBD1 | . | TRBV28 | TGTGCCAGCAGTAATCAGGGGGCGCCCACTGAAGCTTTCTTT | CASSNQGAPTEAFF
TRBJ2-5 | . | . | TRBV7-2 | TGTGCCAGCAGCTCGCCACTCCTTTTTACCCAGTACTTC | CASSSPLLFTQYF
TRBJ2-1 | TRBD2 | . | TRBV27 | TGTGCCAGCAGTTTAAAACGGGGGGGCCTCAATGAGCAGTTCTTC | CASSLKRGGLNEQFF
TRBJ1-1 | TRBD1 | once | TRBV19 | TGTGCAGGGGGGGGTGCGGCAAACGGGACAGGGACCCGAGAGAGGACTGAAGCTTTCTTT | CAGGGAANGTGTRERTEAFF
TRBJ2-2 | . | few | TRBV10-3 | TGTGCCATCAGTGATAGTGCCGGGGAGCTGTTTTTT | CAISDSAGELFF
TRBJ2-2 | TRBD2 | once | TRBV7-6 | TGTGCCAGCAGCTGGACTAGCGGGAGGGATAACACCGGGGAGCTGTTTTTT | CASSWTSGRDNTGELFF
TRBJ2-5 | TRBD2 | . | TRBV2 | TGTGCCAGCAGCGGAGGACTAGCGGAGCAAGAGACCCAGTACTTC | CASSGGLAEQETQYF
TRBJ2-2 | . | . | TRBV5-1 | TGCGCCAGCAGCTTGTATGGGGGGTCGAACACCGGGGAGCTGTTTTTT | CASSLYGGSNTGELFF
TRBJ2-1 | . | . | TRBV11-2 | TGTGCCAGCAGCTTAGTCTGGGGGCAGTGGAATGAGCAGTTCTTC | CASSLVWGQWNEQFF
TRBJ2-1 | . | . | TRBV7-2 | TGTGCCAGCAGCTTAGGCCTAGGGGGAGTCGATGAGCAGTTCTTC | CASSLGLGGVDEQFF
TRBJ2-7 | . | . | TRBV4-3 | TGCGCCAGCAGCAAAATAGCAGGGACACCACCCTACGAGCAGTACTTC | CASSKIAGTPPYEQYF
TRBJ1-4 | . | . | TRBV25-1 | TGTGCCAGCAGTCCCCAGGGGAATGAAAAACTGTTTTTT | CASSPQGNEKLFF
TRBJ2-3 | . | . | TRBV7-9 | TGTGCCAGCAGCTTAGCGAGAGCTAGCACAGATACGCAGTATTTT | CASSLARASTDTQYF
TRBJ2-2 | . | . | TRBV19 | TGTGCCAGTAGCCAGGGGTCCGCCGGGGAGCTGTTTTTT | CASSQGSAGELFF
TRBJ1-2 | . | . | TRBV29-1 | TGCAGCGCTGGGGGCGACCGCGGCTACACCTTC | CSAGGDRGYTF
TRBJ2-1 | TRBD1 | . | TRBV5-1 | TGCGCCAGCAGCTGGGGGACAGGGGGCGGGGAGCAGTTCTTC | CASSWGTGGGEQFF
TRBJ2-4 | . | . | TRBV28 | TGTGCCAGCAGTTTTGTAGGGGCAGAAAAAAACATTCAGTACTTC | CASSFVGAEKNIQYF
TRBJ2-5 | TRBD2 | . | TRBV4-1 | TGCGCCAGCAGCCAACACGCGGGAGGGCTTGCCCAAGAGACCCAGTACTTC | CASSQHAGGLAQETQYF
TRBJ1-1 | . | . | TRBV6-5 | TGTGCCAGCAGTTTCCGGAGAGAAGCTTTCTTT | CASSFRREAFF
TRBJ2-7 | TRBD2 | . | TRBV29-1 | TGCAGCGTTATTCCCTTTCGAATAGCGGGAGTTTTCAGCGAGCAGTACTTC | CSVIPFRIAGVFSEQYF